The sequence of this TCR beta chain was determined in a study of cytomegalovirus exposure and HLA in healthy donors. Study-wide findings and caveats: Researchers catalogued about 150 TCR beta chains as cytomegalovirus-associated.

At the time of sampling, donors were nominally healthy, though unrecorded immune exposures were likely. The germline V gene encodes CDR1 MNHEY and CDR2 SVGAGI. The CDR3 has 14 residues. Deletions cut 6 bases from V and 4 bases from J, with 13 bases between. PCR used 60 Vbeta primers and 13 Jbeta primers. Measured with immunoSEQ multiplex PCR; TCRdb has only the in-frame clones, and not every one. This table holds around 100,000 clones, approximately 82% found once. On this clone itself: Its antigen remains unidentified.

V is TRBV6-5 and J is TRBJ1-5; D is undetermined. The sequenced material came from PBMCs. The TCR originated in a man in his forties in good health and CMV-seronegative. In DNA form, the CDR3 reads TGTGCCAGCAGCAGGTCTACGAAAAATCAGCCCCAGCATTTT. Protein sequence: CASSRSTKNQPQHF.